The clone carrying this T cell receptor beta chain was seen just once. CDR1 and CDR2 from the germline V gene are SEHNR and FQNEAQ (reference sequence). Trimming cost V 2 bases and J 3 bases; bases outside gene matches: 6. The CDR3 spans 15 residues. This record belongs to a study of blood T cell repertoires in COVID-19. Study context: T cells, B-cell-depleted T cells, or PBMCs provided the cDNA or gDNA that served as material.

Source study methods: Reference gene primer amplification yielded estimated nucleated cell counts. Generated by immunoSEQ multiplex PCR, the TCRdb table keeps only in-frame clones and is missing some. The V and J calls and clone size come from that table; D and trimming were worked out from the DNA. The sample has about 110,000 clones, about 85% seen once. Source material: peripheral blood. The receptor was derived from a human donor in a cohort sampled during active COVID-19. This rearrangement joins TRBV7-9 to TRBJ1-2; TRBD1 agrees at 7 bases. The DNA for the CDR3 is TGTGCCAGCAGCTTAAGAGGGGGCGAGGACTATGGCTACACCTTC. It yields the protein CASSLRGGEDYGYTF.